The 5 T cell receptor beta chains listed next were all sequenced from one sample in a study of blood T cell repertoires in COVID-19. Sequenced by immunoSEQ multiplex PCR; TCRdb stores in-frame clones only, minus some. The sample records roughly 230,000 clones, roughly 83% being singletons. The sequencing sample was made of peripheral blood. The source of these receptors is a woman in her 50s with acute or convalescent COVID-19.

The V gene is TRBV11-2, the J gene TRBJ2-7; 7 bases agree with TRBD2. The CDR3 has 13 residues. Germline-derived CDR1 and CDR2 are SGHAT and FQNNGV. With V trimmed by 3 bases and J by 4 bases, 3 bases remained unmatched. CDR3 coding DNA: TGTGCCAGCAGCTTTAGTAGCGGGTACGAGCAGTACTTC. Amino acid sequence: CASSFSSGYEQYF. The variable domain in full, with the rest retrieved from reference TRBV11-2 and TRBJ2-7, is EAGVAQSPRYKIIEKRQSVAFWCNPISGHATLYWYQQILGQGPKLLIQFQNNGVVDDSQLPKDRFSAERLKGVDSTLKIQPAKLEDSAVYLCASSFSSGYEQYFGPGTRLTVT.

The chain joins TRBV10-3 to TRBJ2-1; D is possibly TRBD2 (7 bases). CDR1 is ENHRY and CDR2 is SYGVKD in the germline V gene. The V and J ends lost 5 bases and 7 bases respectively, with 12 bases between them. The CDR3 length is 13 residues. The CDR3 loop reads CAISPGGRNEQFF. The CDR3 nucleotides read TGTGCCATCAGTCCGGGGGGCCGGAATGAGCAGTTCTTC.

This rearrangement joins TRBV4-2 to TRBJ2-3, with D maybe TRBD2 (6 bases). Trimming pared 3 bases from V and 0 bases from J, leaving 13 bases between. CDR3 length: 16 amino acids. Germline V CDR1 and CDR2: LGHNA, YNFKEQ. The CDR3: CASSQDPGLSTDTQYF. The CDR3 DNA reads TGTGCCAGCAGCCAGGACCCGGGACTCAGCACAGATACGCAGTATTTT.

The chain uses TRBV6-8 and TRBJ2-7; D is unresolved. The CDR3 runs 18 residues. V shed 5 bases and J shed 3 bases, with 26 bases lying between them. The germline gives CDR1 MNHGY, CDR2 SAAAGT. In DNA, the CDR3 is TGTGCCAGCAGTCAAGACCCCGGAGCCGTCCGCCCCCGCTACGAGCAGTACTTC. Residues: CASSQDPGAVRPRYEQYF.

The V gene is TRBV6-6, the J gene TRBJ2-1, with 9 bases fitting TRBD2. The germline gives CDR1 MNHNY, CDR2 SVGAGI (reference sequence). There are 15 residues in the CDR3. Germline trimming cut 2 bases from V and 3 bases from J; bases unmatched to any gene: 2. CDR3 bases: TGTGCCAGCAGTTACGAGCGGGGGGTCTACAATGAGCAGTTCTTC. This translates into CASSYERGVYNEQFF.